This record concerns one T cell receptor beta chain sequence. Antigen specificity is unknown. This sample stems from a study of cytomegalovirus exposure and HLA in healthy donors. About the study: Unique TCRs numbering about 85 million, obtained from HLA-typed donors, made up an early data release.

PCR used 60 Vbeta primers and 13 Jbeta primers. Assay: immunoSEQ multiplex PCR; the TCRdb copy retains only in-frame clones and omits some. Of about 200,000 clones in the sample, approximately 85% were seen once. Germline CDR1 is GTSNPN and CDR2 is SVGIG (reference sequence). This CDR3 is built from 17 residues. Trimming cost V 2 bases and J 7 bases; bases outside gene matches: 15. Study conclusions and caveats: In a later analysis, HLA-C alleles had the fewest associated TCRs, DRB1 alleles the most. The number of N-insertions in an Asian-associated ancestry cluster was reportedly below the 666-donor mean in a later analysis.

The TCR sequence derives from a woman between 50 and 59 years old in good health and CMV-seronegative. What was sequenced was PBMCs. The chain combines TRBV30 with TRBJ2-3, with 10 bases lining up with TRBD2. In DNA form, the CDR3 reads TGTGCCTGGAGTTTTGGACAGTTGAGCGGGAGGGTAAATACGCAGTATTTT. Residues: CAWSFGQLSGRVNTQYF.